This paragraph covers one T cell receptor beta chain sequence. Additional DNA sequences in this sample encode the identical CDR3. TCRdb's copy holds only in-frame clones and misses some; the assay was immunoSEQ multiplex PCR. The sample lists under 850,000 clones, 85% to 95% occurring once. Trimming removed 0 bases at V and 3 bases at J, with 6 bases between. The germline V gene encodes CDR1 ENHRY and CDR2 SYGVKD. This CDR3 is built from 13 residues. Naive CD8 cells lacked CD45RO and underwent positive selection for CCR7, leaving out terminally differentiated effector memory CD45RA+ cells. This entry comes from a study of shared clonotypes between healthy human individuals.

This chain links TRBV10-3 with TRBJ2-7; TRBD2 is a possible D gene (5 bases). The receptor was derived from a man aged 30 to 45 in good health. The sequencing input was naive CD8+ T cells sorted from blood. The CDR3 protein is CAISESGSYEQYF. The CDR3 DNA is TGTGCCATCAGTGAGTCTGGGAGCTACGAGCAGTACTTC.